The 24 T cell receptor beta chains presented below share a single source sample, sequenced in a study of cytomegalovirus exposure and HLA in healthy donors. Assay used: immunoSEQ multiplex PCR; TCRdb lists only in-frame clones, some missing. The repertoire holds about 75,000 clones, with around 81% as singletons. Specimen: PBMCs. The receptor set was obtained from a man aged 25 to 40 in good health and CMV-seronegative.

This clone was found once. The genes are TRBV2 and TRBJ2-3; 14 nucleotides agree with TRBD2. The J segment lost 6 bases and the V segment lost 6 bases, leaving 11 bases of the junction unmatched. This CDR3 spans 17 amino acids. In germline, CDR1 is SNHLY, CDR2 FYNNEI. In DNA, the CDR3 is TGTGCCAGCAGAGGTCGGACTAGCGGGGGGAACACGGATACGCAGTATTTT. Translation gives CASRGRTSGGNTDTQYF.

The rearrangement uses TRBV7-3 and TRBJ1-1; the D is unclear. Between the trimmed V and J ends, which lost 4 bases and 7 bases, there was a span of 13 bases. CDR1 is SGHTA, CDR2 FQGTGA, per germline. CDR3 length: 13 amino acids. The CDR3: CASSSPPGFEAFF. For the CDR3, the DNA is TGTGCCAGCAGCTCCCCCCCGGGGTTTGAAGCTTTCTTT.

The J gene is TRBJ1-2, the V gene TRBV4-3, with 8 bases fitting TRBD1. This CDR3 region has 16 residues. In germline, CDR1 is LGHNA, CDR2 YSLEER. V lost 4 bases and J lost 4; bases outside the gene matches: 11. This CDR3 reads CASSPDRTGPFYGYTF. The DNA of the CDR3 is TGCGCCAGCAGCCCAGACAGGACAGGGCCCTTCTATGGCTACACCTTC.

This rearrangement joins TRBV6-1 to TRBJ1-2, with D possibly TRBD1 on 5 matching bases. This CDR3 is 14 amino acids long. The ends were cut back, 3 bases at V and 4 bases at J, with 12 bases in the middle. Germline V CDR1 and CDR2: MNHNS, SASEGT. Here the CDR3 DNA reads TGTGCCAGCAGTGATGGAACGACAGCCTATGGCTACACCTTC. It yields the protein CASSDGTTAYGYTF.

The V and J genes are TRBV14 and TRBJ2-5, with D possibly matching TRBD2 (6 bases). Germline assignment: CDR1 SGHDN and CDR2 FVKESK. Trimming took 7 bases from V and 5 from J, leaving 14 bases between them. The CDR3 extends over 13 amino acids. CDR3 region: CASTRGMGETQYF. CDR3 nucleotides: TGTGCCAGCACGCGGGGAATGGGCGAGACCCAGTACTTC. Complete variable domain (other parts from reference TRBV14 and TRBJ2-5): EAGVTQFPSHSVIEKGQTVTLRCDPISGHDNLYWYRRVMGKEIKFLLHFVKESKQDESGMPNNRFLAERTGGTYSTLKVQPAELEDSGVYFCASTRGMGETQYFGPGTRLLVL.

This rearrangement joins TRBV5-6 to TRBJ2-7; 8 bases align to TRBD2. The CDR3 is 13 amino acids. J gave up 7 bases and V 6 bases, and 9 bases lay outside the gene matches. From germline, CDR1 is SGHDT and CDR2 YYEEEE. The CDR3 sequence is CASNEAGVGEQYV. The CDR3 nucleotides are TGTGCCAGCAACGAAGCGGGGGTCGGGGAGCAGTACGTC.

This rearrangement joins TRBV6-1 to TRBJ1-2, with TRBD1 matching 8 bases. J lost 5 bases, V lost 3 bases, and 17 bases had no gene match. Germline V gives CDR1 MNHNS, CDR2 SASEGT. The CDR3 covers 18 residues. CDR3 sequence (DNA): TGTGCCAGCAGTGAGGCTGGACAGGGAGCAATCGATTCTTATGGCTACACCTTC. The encoded protein is CASSEAGQGAIDSYGYTF.

V gene TRBV6-1 combines with J gene TRBJ1-3; the D is unclear. The V end lost 6 bases, the J end lost 0 bases, and 6 bases lay between the germline ends. This CDR3 contains 13 residues. Per germline, CDR1 MNHNS and CDR2 SASEGT. The CDR3 DNA sequence: TGTGCCAGCAGCCGAGGCTCTGGAAACACCATATATTTT. Its translation is CASSRGSGNTIYF.

This sequence joins TRBV10-3 and TRBJ1-1; possible D gene TRBD1, 5 bases. Germline lookup yields CDR1 ENHRY and CDR2 SYGVKD. The CDR3 consists of 14 residues. Trimming shortened V by 4 bases and J by 4 bases, and 13 bases separated the two germline ends. In DNA, the CDR3 is TGTGCCATCAGTGGGGGCCCCGGGAGCACTGAAGCTTTCTTT. Translation gives CAISGGPGSTEAFF.

V gene TRBV15 combines with J gene TRBJ1-2, with D possibly being TRBD1 (6 bases). The CDR3 runs to 15 residues. Looked up from germline, CDR1 is LNHNV and CDR2 is YYDKDF (reference sequence). V lost 1 base and J lost 1, with 10 bases in between. In DNA form, the CDR3 reads TGTGCCACCAGCAGAGGCAGGGGTATTAACTATGGCTACACCTTC. It translates to CATSRGRGINYGYTF.

V and J are TRBV2 and TRBJ1-2; D might be TRBD1 (5 bases). V lost 1 base and J lost 3, with 12 bases in between. The germline V gene has CDR1 SNHLY and CDR2 FYNNEI. CDR3 length equals 15 residues. CDR3 bases: TGTGCCAGCAGTGAAGGGCCTGACAGATACTATGGCTACACCTTC. This gives the protein CASSEGPDRYYGYTF.

This chain joins TRBV12-5 and TRBJ2-2, with 10 bases identical to TRBD2. Trimming took 3 bases from V and 5 from J; bases not matched to a gene: 3. The germline V gene has CDR1 LGHNT and CDR2 FRNRAP. The CDR3 is 15 residues long. CDR3 nucleotide sequence: TGTGCTAGTGGTTTTCTTAGCGGGAGGACCGGGGAGCTGTTTTTT. Protein: CASGFLSGRTGELFF.

This clone was detected only a few times. This chain connects TRBV4-3 to TRBJ2-2; D unclear. The CDR3 consists of 13 residues. V lost 4 bases and J lost 7, with 10 bases in between. CDR1 is LGHNA and CDR2 is YSLEER in the germline V gene. The CDR3 DNA follows: TGCGCCAGCAGCCTATTCAGAGGCGGGGAGCTGTTTTTT. The encoded protein is CASSLFRGGELFF.

The chain couples TRBV7-7 to TRBJ2-3; D remains ambiguous. Per the germline V gene, CDR1 is SSHAT and CDR2 is FNYEAQ (reference sequence). The V gene lost 4 bases and the J gene lost 6 bases, with 8 bases spanning the gap. The CDR3 extends over 12 amino acids. Written as DNA, the CDR3 is TGTGCCAGCAGCTCCTCCCCCGATACGCAGTATTTT. Translating it yields CASSSSPDTQYF.

The V and J genes are TRBV7-6 and TRBJ1-2; possible D gene TRBD1, 6 bases. This CDR3 contains 14 residues. Trimming stripped 5 bases from V and 3 bases from J, with 13 bases between. The germline V gene encodes CDR1 SGHVS and CDR2 FNYEAQ. The CDR3 sequence is CASSPRAGDYGYTF. The CDR3 DNA follows: TGTGCCAGCAGCCCCCGGGCAGGGGACTATGGCTACACCTTC.

This chain connects TRBV28 to TRBJ1-2; D unclear. Per the germline V gene, CDR1 is MDHEN and CDR2 is SYDVKM. The CDR3 sequence is 12 residues long. Trimming shortened V by 1 base and J by 6 bases, and 6 bases separated the two germline ends. Here the CDR3 reads CASSLLADGYTF. The DNA of the CDR3 is TGTGCCAGCAGTTTATTAGCTGATGGCTACACCTTC.

The V and J genes are TRBV19 and TRBJ2-3, with D hard to call. The CDR3 extends over 14 amino acids. With 0 bases removed from V and 2 bases from J, the gap between germline ends came to 6 bases. The V gene's germline CDR1 is LNHDA and CDR2 SQIVND (reference sequence). In DNA, the CDR3 is TGTGCCAGTAGTATAGATCCCTCCACAGATACGCAGTATTTT. Translating gives CASSIDPSTDTQYF.

This chain uses TRBV7-3 with TRBJ2-7; 8 bases are shared with TRBD1. Germline-derived CDR1 and CDR2 are SGHTA and FQGTGA. V trimming: 2 bases; J trimming: 4 bases; junction bases outside the gene matches: 7. This CDR3 is 15 amino acids long. CDR3 protein: CASSLLGTGPYEQYF. The CDR3 DNA follows: TGTGCCAGCAGCTTATTGGGGACAGGTCCTTACGAGCAGTACTTC.

The chain links TRBV10-3 to TRBJ2-2; TRBD1 aligns across 8 bases. Germline values: CDR1 ENHRY, CDR2 SYGVKD. The CDR3 spans 15 residues. The junction had 5 bases not matched to a gene; V was cut back by 6 bases and J by 2 bases. The CDR3 is CAIRVTGANTGELFF. The CDR3 DNA reads TGTGCCATCAGGGTGACAGGGGCTAACACCGGGGAGCTGTTTTTT.

This chain connects TRBV4-3 to TRBJ1-1; D possibly corresponds to TRBD1 (5 bases). Germline CDR1 reads LGHNA; CDR2 reads YSLEER. Between the trimmed V and J ends, which lost 1 base and 3 bases, there was a span of 9 bases. The CDR3 is 14 residues long. The CDR3 DNA reads TGCGCCAGCAGCCAAGGAATAGGGGACACTGAAGCTTTCTTT. Amino acid sequence: CASSQGIGDTEAFF.

The chain links TRBV6-5 to TRBJ2-4; 11 bases line up with TRBD2. The CDR3 runs to 13 residues. Germline lookup yields CDR1 MNHEY and CDR2 SVGAGI. The trim removed 0 bases at V and 16 bases at J, leaving 5 bases unmatched. The CDR3 protein is CASSYSTSGTIYF. The CDR3 DNA is TGTGCCAGCAGTTACTCGACTAGCGGGACTATATACTTC.

This clone came up once. The rearrangement links TRBV4-3 to TRBJ1-5; no clear D gene. The CDR3 totals 13 residues. Trimming removed 0 bases at V and 6 bases at J, with 6 bases between. Germline V gene lookup returns CDR1 LGHNA and CDR2 YSLEER. CDR3 sequence (DNA): TGCGCCAGCAGCCAAGACGAGAGTCAGCCCCAGCATTTT. Translated: CASSQDESQPQHF.

This clone was seen a single time. The chain is built from TRBV18 and TRBJ2-7, with TRBD1 matching 9 bases. J lost 0 bases, V lost 3 bases, and 3 bases had no gene match. The CDR3 length is 15 residues. CDR1 and CDR2 from the germline V gene are KGHSH and LQKENI. CDR3 region: CASSPGTGTSYEQYF. The DNA for the CDR3 is TGTGCCAGCTCACCCGGGACAGGGACCTCCTACGAGCAGTACTTC.

This chain uses TRBV27 with TRBJ2-3; TRBD1 matches at 10 bases. CDR3 length: 18 residues. V shed 0 bases and J 2 bases; nucleotides not matched to a gene: 8. The V gene's germline CDR1 is MNHEY and CDR2 SMNVEV (reference sequence). The CDR3 bases are TGTGCCAGCAGTTTATCGATCGGACAGGGGGTACTCACAGATACGCAGTATTTT. It encodes CASSLSIGQGVLTDTQYF.